This TCR beta chain was identified in a study of regulatory T cells in long-lasting Graves disease. Whole-study context: By definition, persistent Graves' disease involved antithyroid drugs for over 5 years alongside positive TSH receptor antibodies.

Germline V gives CDR1 GTSNPN, CDR2 SVGIG (reference sequence). The CDR3 is 14 amino acids. Trimming removed 1 base from V and 4 bases from J, with 13 bases in between. The time point here: persistent/refractory GD, antithyroid drugs over 5 years with positive TRAb. Extracted RNA from PBMCs served as the source of the TCR library. Both iRepertoire HTBI primers and Arm-PCR of CDR3 regions were used to build the TCR beta libraries. TCRdb itself ran the multiplex PCR reads through MiXCR, one entry per CDR3 protein. The sample carries about 660,000 distinct CDR3 sequences, around 30% recorded once. The chain couples TRBV30 to TRBJ2-5; a possible D gene is TRBD2 (6 bases). Here the sequenced sample was peripheral blood mononuclear cells (PBMCs), taken when the disease was refractory, from a patient treated with antithyroid drugs. The receptor was derived from a female donor with Graves disease. The CDR3 DNA is TGTGCCTGGAGTGGAGGGCAGGGAGGAGAGACCCAGTACTTC. This codes for CAWSGGQGGETQYF.